The 30 T cell receptor beta chains below all came from one sample that was sequenced in a study of CD8 T cells in ankylosing spondylitis. Study results and limitations: There was a TCR beta motif, made of 7 or 8 highly homologous variants, that appeared characteristic of ankylosing spondylitis blood.

TCRdb re-called the 5' RACE reads through MiXCR, storing one row per CDR3 protein. Among 750,000 to 850,000 distinct CDR3 sequences listed, 12% were seen once. No antigen is known for these receptors. Sequenced input: blood, either unsorted or a sorted T cell fraction (not recorded which). All receptors derive from a male donor with ankylosing spondylitis.

The CDR3 DNA reads as TGTGCCACCAGTGATTCGTCAAGATACACAGATACGCAGTATTTT. Its protein is CATSDSSRYTDTQYF. The V and J genes are TRBV24-1 and TRBJ2-3; D gene ambiguous. V was trimmed by 2 bases and J by 2 bases, leaving 10 bases between them. In germline, CDR1 is KGHDR, CDR2 SFDVKD. This CDR3 is built from 15 residues.

This chain uses TRBV11-2 with TRBJ2-7; the match to TRBD2 covers 12 bases. V dropped 2 bases and J dropped 3; count of bases not matched to a gene: 11. The CDR3 is 18 residues long. Germline CDR1 SGHAT, CDR2 FQNNGV. The CDR3 spells CASSLSPGTSGHHYEQYF. The CDR3 DNA follows: TGTGCCAGCAGCTTAAGCCCAGGGACTAGCGGGCACCACTACGAGCAGTACTTC. Looking up the rest from reference TRBV11-2 and TRBJ2-7 gives the full variable domain: EAGVAQSPRYKIIEKRQSVAFWCNPISGHATLYWYQQILGQGPKLLIQFQNNGVVDDSQLPKDRFSAERLKGVDSTLKIQPAKLEDSAVYLCASSLSPGTSGHHYEQYFGPGTRLTVT.

This rearrangement joins TRBV25-1 to TRBJ2-2, with TRBD2 matching 9 bases. From germline, CDR1 is MGHDK and CDR2 SYGVNS. The J segment lost 3 bases and the V segment lost 4 bases, leaving 0 bases of the junction unmatched. The length of the CDR3 is 14 residues. CDR3 bases: TGTGCCAGCAGTGGGACTAGCGACACCGGGGAGCTGTTTTTT. Translated: CASSGTSDTGELFF.

The rearrangement uses TRBV7-9 and TRBJ2-3; D is perhaps TRBD1 or TRBD2 (6 bases each). Trimming shortened V by 6 bases and J by 3 bases, and 22 bases separated the two germline ends. The CDR3 length is 17 residues. CDR1 is SEHNR, CDR2 FQNEAQ, per germline (reference sequence). The CDR3 region is CASSSSVTGALTDTQYF. The CDR3 DNA reads as TGTGCCAGCAGTTCATCCGTGACGGGGGCTTTAACAGATACGCAGTATTTT. The full variable domain, with the rest looked up from reference TRBV7-9 and TRBJ2-3, is DTGVSQNPRHKITKRGQNVTFRCDPISEHNRLYWYRQTLGQGPEFLTYFQNEAQLEKSRLLSDRFSAERPKGSFSTLEIQRTEQGDSAMYLCASSSSVTGALTDTQYFGPGTRLTVL.

This clonotype has at least ten counts. The rearrangement uses TRBV6-5 and TRBJ2-5; D assignment may be TRBD1 or TRBD2 (5 bases each). Trimming took 7 bases from V and 2 from J, leaving 14 bases between them. The V gene's germline CDR1 is MNHEY and CDR2 SVGAGI. The length of the CDR3 is 14 residues. In DNA, the CDR3 is TGTGCCAGCACCACCCTGGGACCTCAAGAGACCCAGTACTTC. It encodes CASTTLGPQETQYF.

This chain links TRBV5-1 with TRBJ2-3; maybe TRBD2 (5 bases). Deletions cut 3 bases from V and 5 bases from J, with 10 bases between. The CDR3 is made up of 13 amino acids. Germline CDR1 reads SGHRS; CDR2 reads YFSETQ. The CDR3 region has the DNA TGCGCCAGCAGCTATACGGGGAGAGATACGCAGTATTTT. As protein: CASSYTGRDTQYF.

V usage is TRBV12-3 or TRBV12-4 and J usage is TRBJ2-5; the match to TRBD2 covers 8 bases. After removal of 3 bases from V and 3 bases from J, the junction contained 6 bases not matched to a gene. The CDR3 has 15 residues. In DNA form, the CDR3 reads TGTGCCAGCAGTTTCGGAGCGGGGGCAAAAGAGACCCAGTACTTC. This translates into CASSFGAGAKETQYF.

V is TRBV29-1 and J is TRBJ2-5; D is unresolved. The germline V and J ends were trimmed by 6 bases and 9 bases, with 11 bases remaining between them. The CDR3 is made up of 10 amino acids. Germline V lookup: CDR1 SQVTM, CDR2 ANQGSEA. CDR3 protein: CSVPGEAQYF. CDR3 nucleotide sequence: TGCAGCGTCCCCGGCGAGGCCCAGTACTTC.

V is TRBV7-2 and J is TRBJ2-6; no definite D call. CDR3 length equals 16 residues. V gave up 5 bases and J gave up 4 bases, with 15 bases separating them. CDR1 SGHTA and CDR2 FQGNSA come from the germline V gene. Here the CDR3 DNA reads TGTGCCAGCAGCCCTTCGACCGGTTCCGGGGCCAACGTCCTGACTTTC. It specifies CASSPSTGSGANVLTF.

In this sample, this clonotype turned up many times. CDR3 sequence reads: CSCRQTSGVSYEQYF. The CDR3 nucleotides are TGCAGTTGTCGACAGACTAGCGGGGTCTCCTACGAGCAGTACTTC. This chain uses TRBV20-1 with TRBJ2-7; TRBD2 matches at 11 bases. There are 15 residues in the CDR3. V lost 8 bases, J lost 0 bases, and 9 bases stayed unmatched. Germline loops: CDR1 DFQATT, CDR2 SNEGSKA (reference sequence).

This clonotype was seen only a few times. The V call is TRBV12-3 or TRBV12-4, the J call TRBJ1-6; D call uncertain. Trimming removed 4 bases from V and 0 bases from J, with 7 bases in between. This CDR3 is built from 15 residues. The CDR3 loop is CASSSYSSYNSPLHF. The CDR3 coding sequence is TGTGCCAGCAGTTCGTACAGCTCCTATAATTCACCCCTCCACTTT.

This clonotype was found a few times. This chain uses TRBV7-2 with TRBJ2-5; D may match TRBD1 or TRBD2 (5 bases each). The CDR3 extends over 14 amino acids. V was clipped by 3 bases and J by 3 bases, with 11 bases between them. Looked up from germline, CDR1 is SGHTA and CDR2 is FQGNSA. For the CDR3, the DNA is TGTGCCAGCAGCTTCGGACACGGGGAAGAGACCCAGTACTTC. It yields the protein CASSFGHGEETQYF.

The table lists this clonotype with a few counts. The genes are TRBV18 and TRBJ2-3; TRBD2 matches at 11 bases. V was pared by 3 bases and J by 2 bases, with 4 bases of the junction left unmatched. CDR1 is KGHSH, CDR2 LQKENI, per germline. CDR3 length: 16 residues. The CDR3 sequence is CASSPTGLAVTDTQYF. The CDR3 nucleotides read TGTGCCAGCTCACCTACGGGACTAGCGGTCACAGATACGCAGTATTTT.

This clonotype turned up a few times. The gene calls are TRBV29-1 and TRBJ2-7; possibly TRBD1 for D (7 bases). The CDR3 covers 14 residues. Germline V lookup: CDR1 SQVTM, CDR2 ANQGSEA. The V and J ends lost 4 bases and 5 bases respectively, with 18 bases between them. The CDR3 spells CSVVQGGNSNEQYF. For the CDR3, the DNA is TGCAGCGTTGTCCAGGGGGGTAATAGCAACGAGCAGTACTTC.

The chain recombines TRBV5-1 with TRBJ1-1; D unresolved. CDR1 is SGHRS and CDR2 is YFSETQ in the germline V gene. The CDR3 extends over 15 amino acids. Trimming removed 3 bases from V and 1 base from J, with 13 bases in between. The DNA of the CDR3 is TGCGCCAGCAGCTGGCGATGGGCTCCGAACACTGAAGCTTTCTTT. This encodes CASSWRWAPNTEAFF.

This clonotype appeared many times. This chain uses TRBV4-1 with TRBJ2-7; D uncertain. Trimming shortened V by 1 base and J by 2 bases, and 6 bases separated the two germline ends. Per the germline V gene, CDR1 is MGHRA and CDR2 is YSYEKL. The CDR3 covers 13 residues. The DNA for the CDR3 is TGCGCCAGCAGCCAAGTCAGTACCTACGAGCAGTACTTC. Its translation: CASSQVSTYEQYF.

This clonotype was detected only a few times. The chain joins TRBV20-1 to TRBJ2-3; no definite D call. V gave up 7 bases and J gave up 6 bases, with 14 bases separating them. This CDR3 contains 12 residues. Germline CDR1 is DFQATT and CDR2 is SNEGSKA (reference sequence). For the CDR3, the DNA is TGCAGTGGGCGTAAAACAGCCGATACGCAGTATTTT. Translated, it gives CSGRKTADTQYF.

The gene calls are TRBV28 and TRBJ2-7, with D perhaps matching TRBD2 (5 bases). Trimming removed 7 bases at V and 2 bases at J, with 15 bases between. The CDR3 runs to 14 residues. In germline, CDR1 is MDHEN, CDR2 SYDVKM. CDR3 loop: CASTHRTGTYEQYF. In DNA, the CDR3 is TGTGCCAGCACCCACCGGACTGGTACCTACGAGCAGTACTTC.

The chain employs TRBV6-2 or TRBV6-3 and TRBJ2-7, with D possibly matching TRBD1 (6 bases). The CDR3 consists of 13 residues. Per germline, CDR1 MNHEY and CDR2 SVGEGT. V gave up 6 bases and J gave up 3 bases, with 12 bases separating them. DNA of the CDR3: TGTGCCAGCAGAACAGGGTCTCGCTACGAGCAGTACTTC. It encodes CASRTGSRYEQYF.

The CDR3 nucleotides are TGCGCCAGCAGCGGGGACAGGGTTTCGGAAAAACTGTTTTTT. Its protein is CASSGDRVSEKLFF. The chain combines TRBV5-1 with TRBJ1-4, with 9 positions matching TRBD1. The CDR3 extends over 14 amino acids. Looked up from germline, CDR1 is SGHRS and CDR2 is YFSETQ. V dropped 4 bases and J dropped 8; count of bases not matched to a gene: 6. The full variable domain, rest sourced from reference TRBV5-1 and TRBJ1-4, is KAGVTQTPRYLIKTRGQQVTLSCSPISGHRSVSWYQQTPGQGLQFLFEYFSETQRNKGNFPGRFSGRQFSNSRSEMNVSTLELGDSALYLCASSGDRVSEKLFFGSGTQLSVL.

This clonotype has only a few counts. The CDR3 DNA follows: TGCAGTGCCACACAGGGCAGCCAAGAGACCCAGTACTTC. Protein sequence: CSATQGSQETQYF. The chain links TRBV20-1 to TRBJ2-5, with D possibly TRBD1 on 6 matching bases. The CDR3 sequence is 13 residues long. CDR1 is DFQATT, CDR2 SNEGSKA, per germline (reference sequence). Trimming took 6 bases from V and 1 from J, leaving 12 bases between them.

The chain couples TRBV4-2 to TRBJ2-1; D might be TRBD2 (7 bases). The CDR3 has 16 residues. Trimming removed 4 bases at V and 4 bases at J, with 17 bases between. Germline CDR1 and CDR2: LGHNA and YNFKEQ. The CDR3 is CASSRLRGGEYNEQFF. For the CDR3, the DNA is TGTGCCAGCAGCCGCCTCAGGGGAGGGGAATACAATGAGCAGTTCTTC.

This clonotype was observed a few times. This sequence joins TRBV7-2 and TRBJ1-4; TRBD1 might be the D (5 bases). Germline V gene data show CDR1 as SGHTA and CDR2 as FQGNSA. V gave up 1 base and J gave up 8 bases, with 11 bases separating them. This CDR3 is 14 amino acids long. Here the CDR3 DNA reads TGTGCCAGCAGCTTAGTCGGGGGTCTGGAAAAACTGTTTTTT. Its translation: CASSLVGGLEKLFF.

This clonotype turned up a few times. The rearrangement uses TRBV29-1 and TRBJ1-2; the D gene is possibly TRBD1 (6 bases). The ends were cut back, 7 bases at V and 3 bases at J, with 18 bases in the middle. Germline CDR1 is SQVTM and CDR2 is ANQGSEA. The CDR3 is 14 amino acids. CDR3 amino acids: CSALLQGKDYGYTF. CDR3 coding DNA: TGCAGCGCCCTCCTACAGGGAAAGGACTATGGCTACACCTTC.

This clonotype was picked up a small number of times. The chain joins TRBV28 to TRBJ2-5, with 9 nucleotides matching TRBD2. CDR1 and CDR2 (germline): MDHEN, SYDVKM. J gave up 5 bases and V 6 bases, and 10 bases lay outside the gene matches. The CDR3 spans 15 residues. CDR3 sequence reads: CASSSAGGPRETQYF. The CDR3 DNA is TGTGCCAGCAGCTCAGCGGGGGGCCCCCGGGAGACCCAGTACTTC.

This clonotype appeared many times. V is TRBV20-1 and J is TRBJ1-1; D gene uncertain. Deletions cut 6 bases from V and 0 bases from J, with 11 bases between. This CDR3 has 13 residues. Per germline, CDR1 DFQATT and CDR2 SNEGSKA (reference sequence). CDR3 DNA sequence: TGCAGTGCCGAGGGCATACTGAACACTGAAGCTTTCTTT. Residues: CSAEGILNTEAFF.

The chain combines TRBV6-1 with TRBJ2-7; TRBD1 matches at 7 bases. V shed 8 bases, J shed 9 bases, and the junction held 13 bases outside the gene matches. Per germline, CDR1 MNHNS and CDR2 SASEGT. CDR3 length: 13 residues. The CDR3 bases are TGTGCCAGCGCTACAGGGGATTCTTATCGGCAGTACTTC. As protein: CASATGDSYRQYF.

This chain links TRBV5-1 with TRBJ2-1; D may match TRBD1 or TRBD2 (6 bases each). The germline V and J ends were trimmed by 10 bases and 8 bases, with 22 bases remaining between them. Germline lookup yields CDR1 SGHRS and CDR2 YFSETQ. The CDR3 is 14 residues long. The chain's CDR3 is CASSEGGLGDEQFF. As DNA, the CDR3 is TGCGCCTCCAGTGAGGGGGGCTTGGGGGATGAGCAGTTCTTC.

This clonotype was seen a handful of times. The V gene is TRBV5-1, the J gene TRBJ2-3, with D perhaps being TRBD1 or TRBD2 (5 bases each). V gave up 4 bases and J gave up 6 bases, with 15 bases separating them. The CDR3 totals 14 residues. The germline V gene encodes CDR1 SGHRS and CDR2 YFSETQ. Here the CDR3 DNA reads TGCGCCAGCAGCCCGAGTTTGGGGGTGGATACGCAGTATTTT. As protein: CASSPSLGVDTQYF.

V is TRBV24-1 and J is TRBJ2-3; 7 bases map to TRBD2. V shed 2 bases and J 3 bases; nucleotides not matched to a gene: 4. The CDR3 length is 15 residues. Germline V gives CDR1 KGHDR, CDR2 SFDVKD. Here the CDR3 reads CATSDSREGTDTQYF. The CDR3 nucleotides read TGTGCCACCAGTGATTCCAGGGAGGGAACAGATACGCAGTATTTT.